This TCR beta chain was identified during a study of Tregs in tolerant kidney transplant recipients. Study-wide findings and caveats: The most relevant donor-specific Treg TCRbeta repertoire apparently came from expansion with activated donor B cells. This study did not directly address biological reproducibility. In tolerant patients, donor-specific Tregs outgrew total Tregs, suggesting antigen-driven expansion. The small number of patients limits these findings pending further validation.

Recipients received nonmyeloablative bone marrow transplants from related graft donors, with transient mixed chimerism. To note about this clone: The antigen is undetermined.

CDR3 length: 15 residues. Per the germline V gene, CDR1 is SEHNR and CDR2 is FQNEAQ (reference sequence). J lost 8 bases, V lost 5 bases, and 8 bases had no gene match. Here immunoSEQ multiplex PCR was the method, and the copy in TCRdb shows in-frame clones only, minus some. The sample holds about 52,000 clones, 91% seen once. The clonotype was recovered from a human patient who received a combined kidney and bone marrow transplant. Among the T cells, some may be from the graft donor. The chain couples TRBV7-9 to TRBJ1-4, with 10 bases that match TRBD1. The sequenced sample was CD8+ T cells from blood (PBMCs), obtained 24 months after the transplant. The CDR3 is CASSADRGRGEKLFF. The CDR3 DNA reads as TGTGCCAGCAGCGCGGACAGGGGGAGAGGGGAAAAACTGTTTTTT.